The rows below give T cell receptor beta chains drawn from one sample of a study of T cells in Graves' hyperthyroidism and ophthalmopathy. TCRdb reprocessed the multiplex PCR reads with MiXCR, giving one entry per CDR3 protein. The sample holds more than 500,000 distinct CDR3 sequences, about 16% seen once. Sequencing used blood. The receptors shown here come from a woman aged 25-40 years with Graves' hyperthyroidism. Both conserved end residues are part of each CDR3. A D gene is named only where the DNA matches it firmly. Clone size appears in some rows only: once, few, many, or a class for an expanded clone.

j_gene,v_gene,abundance,d_gene,CDR3aa,CDR3nt
TRBJ2-2,TRBV3-1,NA,TRBD1,CASSQDPGGPGELFF,TGTGCCAGCAGCCAAGACCCAGGGGGTCCCGGGGAGCTGTTTTTT
TRBJ2-2,TRBV7-2,NA,TRBD2,CASSLNGPGLAYTGELFF,TGTGCCAGCAGCTTAAACGGCCCGGGACTAGCGTACACCGGGGAGCTGTTTTTT
TRBJ2-2,TRBV5-1,NA,TRBD2,CASRTGTSETGELFF,TGCGCCAGCAGAACCGGGACTAGCGAGACCGGGGAGCTGTTTTTT
TRBJ2-7,TRBV6-1,NA,NA,CASSADVLYEQYF,TGTGCCAGCTCCGCGGATGTACTCTACGAGCAGTACTTC
TRBJ1-1,TRBV6-1,many,NA,CASKPRIDTEAFF,TGTGCCAGCAAGCCGAGGATCGACACTGAAGCTTTCTTT
TRBJ2-1,TRBV20-1,NA,NA,CSARDRNNEQFF,TGCAGTGCTAGAGACAGAAACAATGAGCAGTTCTTC
TRBJ2-1,TRBV13,few,NA,CASRPGAGPYNEQFF,TGTGCCAGCAGGCCTGGGGCGGGACCCTACAATGAGCAGTTCTTC
TRBJ2-5,TRBV7-9,NA,NA,CASSPSGGLETQYF,TGTGCCAGCAGCCCTAGTGGGGGGCTAGAGACCCAGTACTTC
TRBJ1-1,TRBV2,many,NA,CASGKQGFEAFF,TGTGCCAGCGGTAAACAGGGATTTGAAGCTTTCTTT
TRBJ2-1,TRBV11-2,NA,NA,CASSFSSKDGEQFF,TGTGCCAGCAGCTTTTCGTCGAAGGATGGTGAGCAGTTCTTC
TRBJ2-1,TRBV4-2,few,NA,CASSQGGVLDNEQFF,TGTGCCAGCAGCCAAGGGGGAGTGTTGGACAATGAGCAGTTCTTC
TRBJ1-2,TRBV6-2/TRBV6-3,NA,NA,CASSSASSGYTF,TGTGCCAGCAGTTCCGCGTCATCTGGCTACACCTTC
TRBJ2-6,TRBV27,few,TRBD2,CASSLSNWASGISGANVLTF,TGTGCCAGCAGTTTATCTAATTGGGCTAGCGGGATCTCTGGGGCCAACGTCCTGACTTTC
TRBJ2-7,TRBV12-3/TRBV12-4,many,NA,CASSLNGGWGEGSYEQYF,TGTGCCAGCAGCTTAAATGGGGGTTGGGGAGAGGGATCCTACGAGCAGTACTTC
TRBJ2-1,TRBV7-6,few,TRBD2,CASTQTSGSLYNEQFF,TGTGCCAGCACCCAGACTAGCGGGAGTCTTTACAATGAGCAGTTCTTC
TRBJ2-4,TRBV13,NA,NA,CASSLGDQNIQYF,TGTGCCAGCAGCTTAGGAGACCAAAACATTCAGTACTTC
TRBJ2-3,TRBV28,NA,NA,CASSTSGRDTQYF,TGTGCCAGCAGTACCTCAGGGAGGGATACGCAGTATTTT
TRBJ2-7,TRBV13,NA,NA,CASSLGSVEQYF,TGTGCCAGCAGCTTAGGGTCTGTCGAGCAGTACTTC
TRBJ2-1,TRBV12-3/TRBV12-4,NA,TRBD1,CASSQTGDSLQEQFF,TGTGCCAGCAGCCAGACCGGGGACAGCCTACAGGAGCAGTTCTTC
TRBJ2-3,TRBV7-9,few,NA,CASSLAGKADTQYF,TGTGCCAGCAGCTTAGCAGGGAAGGCAGATACGCAGTATTTT
TRBJ1-2,TRBV29-1,few,TRBD1,CSIAKGTGEGYTF,TGCAGCATCGCAAAGGGGACAGGGGAAGGCTACACCTTC
TRBJ2-2,TRBV25-1,few,NA,CASSKRGGWLKTGELFF,TGTGCCAGCAGCAAAAGGGGGGGCTGGCTGAAAACCGGGGAGCTGTTTTTT
TRBJ2-1,TRBV11-3,many,NA,CASSPGGHPNEQFF,TGTGCCAGCAGCCCCGGGGGACACCCCAATGAGCAGTTCTTC
TRBJ2-2,TRBV20-1,many,TRBD1,CSANRDRGVTGELFF,TGCAGTGCTAACCGGGACAGGGGTGTCACCGGGGAGCTGTTTTTT
TRBJ2-1,TRBV4-2,NA,NA,CASSQVKAEDEQFF,TGTGCCAGCAGCCAAGTTAAGGCCGAGGATGAGCAGTTCTTC
TRBJ1-5,TRBV6-1,many,NA,CASNIRGNQPQHF,TGTGCCAGCAACATACGGGGGAATCAGCCCCAGCATTTT
TRBJ2-2,TRBV11-2,many,NA,CASSLDPGRRITRELFF,TGTGCCAGCAGCTTGGATCCGGGACGTAGGATCACGAGGGAGCTGTTTTTT
TRBJ2-3,TRBV18,many,NA,CASSHSLAGTTDTQYF,TGTGCCAGCTCACATTCCTTGGCGGGAACCACAGATACGCAGTATTTT
TRBJ2-1,TRBV19,NA,NA,CASGIRGYNEQFF,TGTGCCAGTGGTATCCGAGGGTACAATGAGCAGTTCTTC
TRBJ1-1,TRBV29-1,many,NA,CSVLDENTEAFF,TGCAGCGTTCTGGACGAGAACACTGAAGCTTTCTTT
TRBJ2-7,TRBV20-1,NA,TRBD2,CSALPILEREGPLYEQYF,TGCAGTGCCTTGCCTATCCTAGAGCGGGAGGGCCCGCTGTACGAGCAGTACTTC
TRBJ2-3,TRBV18,few,TRBD2,CASSPTGLARVDTQYF,TGTGCCAGCTCACCTACTGGACTAGCGCGTGTGGATACGCAGTATTTT
TRBJ1-1,TRBV29-1,NA,NA,CSVEGADLNTEAFF,TGCAGCGTTGAAGGGGCGGACCTGAACACTGAAGCTTTCTTT
TRBJ2-7,TRBV5-1,few,NA,CASTTGVSSYEQYF,TGCGCCAGCACCACAGGAGTCAGCTCCTACGAGCAGTACTTC
TRBJ1-1,TRBV4-1,many,NA,CASSQDDMGFRTEAFF,TGCGCCAGCAGCCAAGATGACATGGGATTTAGGACTGAAGCTTTCTTT
TRBJ1-5,TRBV19,few,TRBD1,CASSMSGGLNQPQHF,TGTGCCAGTAGTATGTCAGGGGGCCTCAATCAGCCCCAGCATTTT
TRBJ2-1,TRBV20-1,many,NA,CSASGPTSSFNEQFF,TGCAGTGCTAGTGGCCCCACTAGCAGTTTCAATGAGCAGTTCTTC
TRBJ1-1,TRBV28,many,NA,CATNRNTEAFF,TGTGCCACCAACAGGAACACTGAAGCTTTCTTT
TRBJ2-7,TRBV7-2,NA,TRBD2,CASSNRPGLAFRPYEQYF,TGTGCCAGCAGCAACCGACCGGGACTAGCCTTTAGACCCTACGAGCAGTACTTC
TRBJ2-3,TRBV7-2,many,NA,CASSPAMVDTQYF,TGTGCCAGCAGTCCTGCTATGGTAGATACGCAGTATTTT
TRBJ2-5,TRBV4-2,few,NA,CASSQGTAETQYF,TGTGCCAGCAGCCAAGGGACGGCAGAGACCCAGTACTTC
TRBJ2-1,TRBV9,NA,TRBD1,CASSVDRGPYNEQFF,TGTGCCAGCAGCGTAGACAGGGGACCCTACAATGAGCAGTTCTTC
TRBJ2-6,TRBV7-8,NA,NA,CASIRDSGANVLTF,TGTGCCAGCATCCGGGACTCTGGGGCCAACGTCCTGACTTTC
TRBJ2-2,TRBV7-8,many,TRBD2,CASSQTSGNTGELFF,TGTGCCAGCAGCCAGACTAGCGGGAACACCGGGGAGCTGTTTTTT
TRBJ2-5,TRBV20-1,many,TRBD1,CSARDPGQGFETQYF,TGCAGTGCTAGAGATCCGGGACAGGGGTTTGAGACCCAGTACTTC
TRBJ2-1,TRBV5-4,few,TRBD2,CASSLLGSYATGGYNEQFF,TGTGCCAGCAGCTTGTTGGGTTCGTATGCGACGGGAGGGTACAATGAGCAGTTCTTC
TRBJ2-1,TRBV24-1,few,TRBD1,CATSGRQGAGNEQFF,TGTGCCACCAGTGGCCGACAGGGGGCGGGCAATGAGCAGTTCTTC
TRBJ2-1,TRBV11-3,many,TRBD2,CASSFSGGSYNEQFF,TGTGCCAGCAGCTTTAGCGGGGGATCCTACAATGAGCAGTTCTTC
TRBJ2-5,TRBV12-3/TRBV12-4,few,NA,CASSPLGRLGETQYF,TGTGCCAGCAGTCCCTTGGGGCGCCTCGGGGAGACCCAGTACTTC
TRBJ2-4,TRBV3-2,many,NA,CASNARGAKNIQYF,TGTGCCAGCAACGCCCGAGGAGCCAAAAACATTCAGTACTTC
TRBJ1-1,TRBV20-1,NA,NA,CSAKQWSGYTEAFF,TGCAGTGCTAAACAGTGGTCTGGTTACACTGAAGCTTTCTTT
TRBJ1-5,TRBV7-9,once,NA,CASSLVQGTVGSQPQHF,TGTGCCAGCAGCTTAGTCCAGGGTACGGTTGGTAGTCAGCCCCAGCATTTT
TRBJ1-1,TRBV5-6,NA,TRBD1,CASSLAGTGQSTEAFF,TGTGCCAGCAGCTTGGCCGGGACAGGGCAATCCACTGAAGCTTTCTTT